Described below is a single T cell receptor (beta chain) sequence and its context. Its antigen is still unknown. Whether given at about 4 or about 12 weeks, second doses were pooled. Assay: immunoSEQ multiplex PCR; the TCRdb copy retains only in-frame clones and omits some. The repertoire holds approximately 110,000 clones, with about 89% as singletons. The data originate from a study of T cell responses to AZD1222 COVID-19 vaccine. The germline V and J ends were trimmed by 0 bases and 2 bases, with 11 bases remaining between them. The CDR3 is made up of 15 amino acids. Germline lookup yields CDR1 SGHVS and CDR2 FQNEAQ. General study findings and limits: Donors were mostly white British, more females; clonal diversity possibly underestimated. Scientists sampled the repertoires only once the peak T cell response had passed. When two AZD1222 doses had been given, Spike-specific TCR breadth and depth rose.

The rearrangement links TRBV7-8 to TRBJ2-7; D might be TRBD1 or TRBD2, each matching 5 bases. The source was peripheral blood, collected 28 days after the second AZD1222 dose. This TCR was recovered from an adult who received the AZD1222 COVID-19 vaccine. CDR3 residues: CASSLAFRDPYEQYF. CDR3 nucleotide sequence: TGTGCCAGCAGCTTAGCCTTCCGGGACCCCTACGAGCAGTACTTC.